The T cell receptor (beta chain) described here comes from a study of blood T cell repertoires in COVID-19. The CDR3 is made up of 14 amino acids. CDR1 and CDR2 (germline): LGHDT, YNNKEL (reference sequence). The ends were cut back, 8 bases at V and 0 bases at J, with 12 bases in the middle. The authors' processing: Amplification of reference gene primers provided the estimated nucleated cell counts. TCRdb's copy holds only in-frame clones and misses some; the assay was immunoSEQ multiplex PCR. Clone size and the V and J calls come from that table; the DNA yielded D and trimming. The table records 150,000 or so clones, 84% of them present only once. The age range of participants was 18 to 89 years, with residence in more than 20 US areas. Categorization into cohorts depended on clinical history that participants reported. Cohort 3 recovered donors had two negative PCRs, clearance, or symptom resolution.

The sequence was obtained from a man in his fifties or sixties who had recovered from COVID-19. The rearrangement uses TRBV3-1 (or the pseudogene TRBV3-2) and TRBJ2-3, with D possibly being TRBD2 (6 bases). The sequencing sample was made of PBMCs or T cells enriched from blood (not recorded which). The CDR3 DNA sequence: TGTGCCAGCCAGGACGGGGGAAGCACAGATACGCAGTATTTT. It translates to CASQDGGSTDTQYF.